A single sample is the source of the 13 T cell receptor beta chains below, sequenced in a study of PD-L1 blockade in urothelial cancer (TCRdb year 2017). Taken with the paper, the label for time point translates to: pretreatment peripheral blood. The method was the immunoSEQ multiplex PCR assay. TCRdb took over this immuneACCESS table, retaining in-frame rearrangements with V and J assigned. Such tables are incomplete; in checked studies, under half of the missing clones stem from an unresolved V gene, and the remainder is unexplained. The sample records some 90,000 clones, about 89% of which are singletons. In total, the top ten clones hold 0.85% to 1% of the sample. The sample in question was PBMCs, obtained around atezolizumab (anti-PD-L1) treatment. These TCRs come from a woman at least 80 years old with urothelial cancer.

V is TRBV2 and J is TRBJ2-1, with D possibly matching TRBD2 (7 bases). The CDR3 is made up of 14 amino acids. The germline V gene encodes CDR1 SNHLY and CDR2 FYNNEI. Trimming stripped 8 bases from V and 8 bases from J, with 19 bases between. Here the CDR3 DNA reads TGTGCCAGCCTCAGGGGCGGGAGTTTGGATGAGCAGTTCTTC. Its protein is CASLRGGSLDEQFF.

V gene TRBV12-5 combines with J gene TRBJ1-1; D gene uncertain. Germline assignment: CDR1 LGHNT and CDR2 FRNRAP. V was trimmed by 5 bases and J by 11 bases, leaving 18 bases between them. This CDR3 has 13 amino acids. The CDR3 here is CASGLPPERRAFF. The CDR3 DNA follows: TGTGCTAGTGGTCTACCACCCGAACGCCGGGCTTTCTTT.

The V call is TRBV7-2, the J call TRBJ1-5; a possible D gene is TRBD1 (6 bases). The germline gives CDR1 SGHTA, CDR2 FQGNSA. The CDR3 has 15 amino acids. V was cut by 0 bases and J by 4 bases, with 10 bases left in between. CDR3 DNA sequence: TGTGCCAGCAGCTTAGCGGGGGCTCGTAATCAGCCCCAGCATTTT. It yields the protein CASSLAGARNQPQHF.

As DNA, the CDR3 is TGTGCTTTAGAATTAGGGCGGGAGGTCATGAGCTTCGGGCAGTACTTC. Translated, it gives CALELGREVMSFGQYF. The chain is built from TRBV14 and TRBJ2-7, with 8 bases aligning to TRBD2. The CDR3 length is 16 residues. Germline loops: CDR1 SGHDN, CDR2 FVKESK.

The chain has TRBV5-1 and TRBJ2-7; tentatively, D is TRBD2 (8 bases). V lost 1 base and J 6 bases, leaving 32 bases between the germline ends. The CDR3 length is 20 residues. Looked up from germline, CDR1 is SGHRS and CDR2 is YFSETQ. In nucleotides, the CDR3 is TGCGCCAGCAGCTTGTTGCCCAGTCCACTAGCGGAGGGGGCGCATGGCGAGCAGTACTTC. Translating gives CASSLLPSPLAEGAHGEQYF.

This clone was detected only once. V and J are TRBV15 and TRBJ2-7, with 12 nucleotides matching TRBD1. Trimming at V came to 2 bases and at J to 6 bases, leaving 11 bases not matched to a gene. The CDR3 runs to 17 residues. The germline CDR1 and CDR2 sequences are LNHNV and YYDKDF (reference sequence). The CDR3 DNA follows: TGTGCCACCAGCAGATTGAGGGACAGGGGGCCCCTCGGCGAGCAGTACTTC. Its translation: CATSRLRDRGPLGEQYF. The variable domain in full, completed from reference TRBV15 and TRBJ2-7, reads DAMVIQNPRYQVTQFGKPVTLSCSQTLNHNVMYWYQQKSSQAPKLLFHYYDKDFNNEADTPDNFQSRRPNTSFCFLDIRSPGLGDTAMYLCATSRLRDRGPLGEQYFGPGTRLTVT.

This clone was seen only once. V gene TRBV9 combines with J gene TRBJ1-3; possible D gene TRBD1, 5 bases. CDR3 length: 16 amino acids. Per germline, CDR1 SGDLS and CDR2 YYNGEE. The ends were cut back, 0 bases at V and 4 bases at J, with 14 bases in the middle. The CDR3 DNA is TGTGCCAGCAGCGTAGAATTGGGACTTCAAGGAAACACCATATATTTT. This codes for CASSVELGLQGNTIYF.

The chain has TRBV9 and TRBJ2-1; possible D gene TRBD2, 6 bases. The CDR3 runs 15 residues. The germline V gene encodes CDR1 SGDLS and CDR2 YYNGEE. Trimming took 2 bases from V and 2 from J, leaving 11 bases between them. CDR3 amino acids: CASSVLSGTYNEQFF. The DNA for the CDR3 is TGTGCCAGCAGCGTTCTTAGCGGAACCTACAATGAGCAGTTCTTC.

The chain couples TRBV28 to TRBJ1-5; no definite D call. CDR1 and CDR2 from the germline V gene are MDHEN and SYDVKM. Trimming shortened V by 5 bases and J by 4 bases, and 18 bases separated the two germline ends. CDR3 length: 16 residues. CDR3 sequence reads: CASSPSRRAGNQPQHF. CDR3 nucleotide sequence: TGTGCCAGCAGTCCCTCTAGGCGGGCGGGGAATCAGCCCCAGCATTTT.

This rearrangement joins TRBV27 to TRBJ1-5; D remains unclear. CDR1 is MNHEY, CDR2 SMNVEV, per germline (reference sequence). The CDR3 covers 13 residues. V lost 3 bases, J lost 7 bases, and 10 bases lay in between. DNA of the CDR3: TGTGCCAGCAGTTTGAACAGATTACAGCCCCAGCATTTT. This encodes CASSLNRLQPQHF.

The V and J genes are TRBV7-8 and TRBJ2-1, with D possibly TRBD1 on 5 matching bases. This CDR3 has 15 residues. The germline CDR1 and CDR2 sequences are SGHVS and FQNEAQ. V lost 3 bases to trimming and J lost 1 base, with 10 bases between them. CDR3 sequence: CASSFASGSYNEQFF. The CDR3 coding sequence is TGTGCCAGCAGCTTTGCGTCAGGGTCCTACAATGAGCAGTTCTTC.

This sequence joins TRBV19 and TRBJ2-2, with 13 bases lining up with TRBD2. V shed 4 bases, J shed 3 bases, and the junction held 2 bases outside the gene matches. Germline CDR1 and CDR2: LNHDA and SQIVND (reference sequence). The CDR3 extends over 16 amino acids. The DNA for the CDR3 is TGTGCCAGTAGTACCGGACTAGCGGGAGACACCGGGGAGCTGTTTTTT. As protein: CASSTGLAGDTGELFF.

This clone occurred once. The CDR3 loop is CASSLGGLTGELFF. As DNA, the CDR3 is TGCGCCAGCAGCCTCGGGGGGCTCACCGGGGAGCTGTTTTTT. The gene calls are TRBV5-1 and TRBJ2-2; maybe TRBD2 (7 bases). Trimming removed 4 bases at V and 4 bases at J, with 11 bases between. CDR1 is SGHRS, CDR2 YFSETQ, per germline. The CDR3 extends over 14 amino acids.